This T cell receptor (beta chain) originates from a study of tumor-infiltrating T cells and Merkel cell polyomavirus. The wider study: CD8+ T cells recognized the Merkel cell polyomavirus KLL epitope.

TCRdb's table, derived via immunoSEQ multiplex PCR, lists solely in-frame clones and lacks some. The table lists about 25,000 clones, roughly nine tenths of them singletons, with about 2.7% in the top ten. Germline trimming cut 4 bases from V and 0 bases from J; bases unmatched to any gene: 12. Per germline, CDR1 SGHVS and CDR2 FQNEAQ. The CDR3 totals 18 residues. Every patient's tumor was robustly positive for Merkel cell polyomavirus Large T antigen on immunohistochemistry. The sample comprised lymph node tissue. The chain is built from TRBV7-8 and TRBJ2-7, with TRBD2 matching 10 bases. The clonotype was recovered from a man aged 45-60 years with Merkel cell carcinoma. CDR3 bases: TGTGCCAGCAGCTGGGAGGCGACTAGCGGGCCGAGCTCCTACGAGCAGTACTTC. Its translation is CASSWEATSGPSSYEQYF. The full variable domain, with the rest looked up from reference TRBV7-8 and TRBJ2-7, is GAGVSQSPRYKVAKRGQDVALRCDPISGHVSLFWYQQALGQGPEFLTYFQNEAQLDKSGLPSDRFFAERPEGSVSTLKIQRTQQEDSAVYLCASSWEATSGPSSYEQYFGPGTRLTVT.